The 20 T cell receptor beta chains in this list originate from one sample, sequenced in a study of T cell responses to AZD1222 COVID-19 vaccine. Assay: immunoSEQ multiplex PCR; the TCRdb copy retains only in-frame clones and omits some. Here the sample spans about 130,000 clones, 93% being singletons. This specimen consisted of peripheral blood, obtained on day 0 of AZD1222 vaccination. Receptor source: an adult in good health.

The CDR3 DNA sequence: TGTGCCAGCAGCTTAGACGGGGAACAGACCCAGTACTTC. As protein: CASSLDGEQTQYF. The V and J genes are TRBV7-2 and TRBJ2-5; tentative D call: TRBD2 (5 bases). The germline V gene has CDR1 SGHTA and CDR2 FQGNSA. This CDR3 has 13 amino acids. V gave up 1 base and J gave up 6 bases, with 9 bases separating them.

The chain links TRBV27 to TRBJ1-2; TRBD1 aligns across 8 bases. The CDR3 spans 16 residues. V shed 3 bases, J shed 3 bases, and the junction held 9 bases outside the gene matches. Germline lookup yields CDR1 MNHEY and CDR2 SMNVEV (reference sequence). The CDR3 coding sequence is TGTGCCAGCAGTTTGCGCCAGGGGGCGGCTGACTATGGCTACACCTTC. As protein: CASSLRQGAADYGYTF.

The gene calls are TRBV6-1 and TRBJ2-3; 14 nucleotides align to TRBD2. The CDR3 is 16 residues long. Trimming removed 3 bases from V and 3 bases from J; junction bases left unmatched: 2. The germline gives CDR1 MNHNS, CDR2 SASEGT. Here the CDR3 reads CASSETSGGGTDTQYF. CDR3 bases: TGTGCCAGCAGTGAGACTAGCGGGGGGGGGACAGATACGCAGTATTTT.

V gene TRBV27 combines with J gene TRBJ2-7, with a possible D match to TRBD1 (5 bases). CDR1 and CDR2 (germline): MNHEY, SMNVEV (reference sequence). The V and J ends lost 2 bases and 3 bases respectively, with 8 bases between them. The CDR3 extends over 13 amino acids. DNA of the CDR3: TGTGCCAGCAGTTTAAGGCAGGGCTACGAGCAGTACTTC. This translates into CASSLRQGYEQYF.

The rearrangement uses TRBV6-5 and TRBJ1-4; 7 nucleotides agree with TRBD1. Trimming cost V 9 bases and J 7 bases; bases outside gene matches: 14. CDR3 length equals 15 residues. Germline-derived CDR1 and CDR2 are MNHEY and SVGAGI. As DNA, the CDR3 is TGTGCCAGTCGGGCTACAGGGGAGGGGACTGAAAAACTGTTTTTT. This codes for CASRATGEGTEKLFF.

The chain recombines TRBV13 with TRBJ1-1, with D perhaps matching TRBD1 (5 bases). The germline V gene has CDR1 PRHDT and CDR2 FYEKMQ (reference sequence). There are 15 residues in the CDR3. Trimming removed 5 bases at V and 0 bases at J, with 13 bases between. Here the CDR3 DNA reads TGTGCCAGCAGCCCCCGACAGTACATGAACACTGAAGCTTTCTTT. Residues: CASSPRQYMNTEAFF.

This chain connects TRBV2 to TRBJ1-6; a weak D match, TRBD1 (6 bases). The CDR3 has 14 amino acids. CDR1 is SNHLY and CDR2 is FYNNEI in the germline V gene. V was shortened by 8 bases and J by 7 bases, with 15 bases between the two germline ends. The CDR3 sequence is CASYRDTRNSPLHF. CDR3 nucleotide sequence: TGTGCCAGCTACCGGGACACCCGAAATTCACCCCTCCACTTT.

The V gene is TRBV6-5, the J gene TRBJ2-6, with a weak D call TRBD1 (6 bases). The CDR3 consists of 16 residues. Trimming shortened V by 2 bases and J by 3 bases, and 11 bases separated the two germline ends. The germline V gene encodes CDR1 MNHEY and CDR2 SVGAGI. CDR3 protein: CASSYGGGGGANVLTF. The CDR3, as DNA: TGTGCCAGCAGTTACGGTGGGGGCGGTGGGGCCAACGTCCTGACTTTC.

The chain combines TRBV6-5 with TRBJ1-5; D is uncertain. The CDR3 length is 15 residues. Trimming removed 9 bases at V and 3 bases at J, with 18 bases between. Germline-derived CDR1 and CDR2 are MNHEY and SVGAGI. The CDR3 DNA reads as TGTGCCAGTTCCGAGCGGGGAACGGACAATCAGCCCCAGCATTTT. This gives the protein CASSERGTDNQPQHF.

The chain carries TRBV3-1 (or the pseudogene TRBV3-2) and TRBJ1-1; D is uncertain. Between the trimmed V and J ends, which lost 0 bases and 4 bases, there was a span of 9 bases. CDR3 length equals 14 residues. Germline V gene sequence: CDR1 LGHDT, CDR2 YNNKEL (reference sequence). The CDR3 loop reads CASSQDAGTTEAFF. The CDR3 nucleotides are TGTGCCAGCAGCCAAGATGCCGGTACCACTGAAGCTTTCTTT.

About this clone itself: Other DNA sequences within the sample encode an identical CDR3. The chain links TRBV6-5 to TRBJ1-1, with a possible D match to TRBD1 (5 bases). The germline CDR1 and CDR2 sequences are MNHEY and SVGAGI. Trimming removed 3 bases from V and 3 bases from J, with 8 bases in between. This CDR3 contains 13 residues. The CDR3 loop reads CASSYAGYTEAFF. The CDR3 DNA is TGTGCCAGCAGTTATGCAGGGTACACTGAAGCTTTCTTT.

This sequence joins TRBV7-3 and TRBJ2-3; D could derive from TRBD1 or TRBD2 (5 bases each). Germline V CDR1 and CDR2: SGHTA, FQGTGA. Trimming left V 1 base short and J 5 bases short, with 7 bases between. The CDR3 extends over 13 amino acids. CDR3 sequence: CASSLRGEDTQYF. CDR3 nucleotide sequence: TGTGCCAGCAGCTTAAGAGGGGAAGATACGCAGTATTTT. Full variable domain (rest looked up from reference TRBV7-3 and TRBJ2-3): GAGVSQTPSNKVTEKGKYVELRCDPISGHTALYWYRQSLGQGPEFLIYFQGTGAADDSGLPNDRFFAVRPEGSVSTLKIQRTERGDSAVYLCASSLRGEDTQYFGPGTRLTVL.

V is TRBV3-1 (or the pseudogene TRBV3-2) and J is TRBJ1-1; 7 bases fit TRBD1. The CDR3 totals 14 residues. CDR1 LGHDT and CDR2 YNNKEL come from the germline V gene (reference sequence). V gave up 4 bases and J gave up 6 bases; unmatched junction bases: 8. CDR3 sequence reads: CASSRGQLNAEAFF. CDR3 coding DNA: TGTGCCAGCAGCCGGGGACAGTTAAACGCTGAAGCTTTCTTT.

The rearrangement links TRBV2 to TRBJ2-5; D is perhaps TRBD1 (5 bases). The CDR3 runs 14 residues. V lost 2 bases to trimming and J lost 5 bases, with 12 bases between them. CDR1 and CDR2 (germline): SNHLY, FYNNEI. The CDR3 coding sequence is TGTGCCAGCAGTGAACTCACCAAGGGGGAGACCCAGTACTTC. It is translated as CASSELTKGETQYF. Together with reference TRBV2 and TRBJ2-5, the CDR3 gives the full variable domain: EPEVTQTPSHQVTQMGQEVILRCVPISNHLYFYWYRQILGQKVEFLVSFYNNEISEKSEIFDDQFSVERPDGSNFTLKIRSTKLEDSAMYFCASSELTKGETQYFGPGTRLLVL.

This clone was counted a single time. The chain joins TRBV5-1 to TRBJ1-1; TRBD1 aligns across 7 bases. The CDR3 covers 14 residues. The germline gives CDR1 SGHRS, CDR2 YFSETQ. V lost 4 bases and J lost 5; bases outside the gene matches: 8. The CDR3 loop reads CASSAGTEGTEAFF. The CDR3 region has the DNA TGCGCCAGCAGCGCTGGGACAGAGGGGACTGAAGCTTTCTTT.

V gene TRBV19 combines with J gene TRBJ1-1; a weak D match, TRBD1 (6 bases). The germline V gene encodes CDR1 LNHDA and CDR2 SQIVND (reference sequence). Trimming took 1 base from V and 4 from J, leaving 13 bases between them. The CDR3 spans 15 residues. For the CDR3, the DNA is TGTGCCAGTAGTATAGGACAGGATGGGACCACTGAAGCTTTCTTT. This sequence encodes CASSIGQDGTTEAFF.

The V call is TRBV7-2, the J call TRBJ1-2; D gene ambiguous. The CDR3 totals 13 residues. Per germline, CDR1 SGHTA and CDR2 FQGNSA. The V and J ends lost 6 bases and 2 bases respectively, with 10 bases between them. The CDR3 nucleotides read TGTGCCAGCAGTGAAGGAACCAACTATGGCTACACCTTC. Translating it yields CASSEGTNYGYTF.

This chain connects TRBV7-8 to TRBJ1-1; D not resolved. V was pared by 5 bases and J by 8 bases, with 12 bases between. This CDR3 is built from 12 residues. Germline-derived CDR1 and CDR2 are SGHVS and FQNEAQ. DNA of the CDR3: TGTGCCAGCAGCCCCCGGCTGGGGGAAGCTTTCTTT. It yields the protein CASSPRLGEAFF.

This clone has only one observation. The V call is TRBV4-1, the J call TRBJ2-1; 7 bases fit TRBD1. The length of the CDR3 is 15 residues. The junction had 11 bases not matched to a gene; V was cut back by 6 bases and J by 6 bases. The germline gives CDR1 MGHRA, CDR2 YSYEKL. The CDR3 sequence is CASRGVRRTGNEQFF. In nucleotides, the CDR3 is TGCGCCAGCAGGGGGGTTAGACGGACAGGCAATGAGCAGTTCTTC.

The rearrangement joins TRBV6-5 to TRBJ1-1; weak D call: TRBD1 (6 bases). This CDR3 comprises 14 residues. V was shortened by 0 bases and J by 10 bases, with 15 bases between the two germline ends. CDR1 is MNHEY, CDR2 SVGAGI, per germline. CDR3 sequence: CASSYSIGGRGAFF. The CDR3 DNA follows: TGTGCCAGCAGTTACTCGATAGGGGGGCGTGGAGCTTTCTTT.